This entry lists 14 T cell receptor beta chains sequenced from one sample in a study of blood T cell repertoires in COVID-19. Sequencing used immunoSEQ multiplex PCR; TCRdb keeps in-frame clones, though not all of them. Of more than 50,000 clones in the sample, around 87% were seen once. Sequencing used peripheral blood. These receptors all come from a man between 60 and 75 years old with active COVID-19.

The chain recombines TRBV5-6 with TRBJ1-2; D uncertain. Trimming stripped 0 bases from V and 7 bases from J, with 10 bases between. The CDR3 extends over 13 amino acids. Germline CDR1 and CDR2: SGHDT and YYEEEE. The DNA of the CDR3 is TGTGCCAGCAGCTTGGCCTTGGGAGGTGGCTACACCTTC. Amino acids: CASSLALGGGYTF.

The chain recombines TRBV18 with TRBJ2-7; 9 nucleotides agree with TRBD1. V lost 4 bases to trimming and J lost 3 bases; unmatched junction nucleotides: 4. Germline V gene sequence: CDR1 KGHSH, CDR2 LQKENI. This CDR3 has 14 amino acids. Written as DNA, the CDR3 is TGTGCCAGCTCACTGGACAGGGGCAGCTACGAGCAGTACTTC. It codes for CASSLDRGSYEQYF.

The gene calls are TRBV9 and TRBJ1-4; TRBD1 is a possible D gene (6 bases). Germline lookup yields CDR1 SGDLS and CDR2 YYNGEE. V lost 4 bases, J lost 0 bases, and 13 bases lay in between. CDR3 length equals 16 residues. This CDR3 reads CASSTWGGATNEKLFF. CDR3 in DNA: TGTGCCAGCAGCACATGGGGGGGCGCAACTAATGAAAAACTGTTTTTT.

V is TRBV4-3 and J is TRBJ2-7; 7 bases align to TRBD2. CDR3 length equals 16 residues. V was pared by 0 bases and J by 0 bases, with 5 bases of the junction left unmatched. Germline values: CDR1 LGHNA, CDR2 YSLEER. The chain's CDR3 is CASSQDYSGNSYEQYF. The CDR3 DNA reads as TGCGCCAGCAGCCAAGATTACAGCGGGAACTCCTACGAGCAGTACTTC.

This chain uses TRBV6-5 with TRBJ2-7, with D possibly being TRBD1 (6 bases). V lost 6 bases and J 0 bases, leaving 9 bases between the germline ends. There are 13 residues in the CDR3. Germline V gene data show CDR1 as MNHEY and CDR2 as SVGAGI. The CDR3 nucleotides are TGTGCCAGCAGCAGGGGCACCTCCTACGAGCAGTACTTC. This gives the protein CASSRGTSYEQYF.

The V call is TRBV27, the J call TRBJ2-6; possible D gene TRBD1, 5 bases. The CDR3 sequence is 14 residues long. The germline V gene has CDR1 MNHEY and CDR2 SMNVEV (reference sequence). V was shortened by 6 bases and J by 3 bases, with 9 bases between the two germline ends. CDR3 DNA: TGTGCCAGCAGCTCAGGGTTTGGGGCCAACGTCCTGACTTTC. It yields the protein CASSSGFGANVLTF.

The CDR3 region has the DNA TGTGCCAGCAGCGCCCGGGGGGGCTTCGCAGATACGCAGTATTTT. Encoded protein: CASSARGGFADTQYF. The rearrangement links TRBV9 to TRBJ2-3, with 8 nucleotides matching TRBD2. V was pared by 3 bases and J by 4 bases, with 7 bases of the junction left unmatched. Germline lookup yields CDR1 SGDLS and CDR2 YYNGEE. This CDR3 contains 15 residues.

The CDR3 is CASSYSGYEGNGYTF. As DNA, the CDR3 is TGTGCCAGCAGTTACTCTGGTTATGAGGGAAATGGCTACACCTTC. This chain joins TRBV6-5 and TRBJ1-2; D ambiguous. V lost 0 bases to trimming and J lost 6 bases, with 14 bases between them. This CDR3 has 15 amino acids. CDR1 is MNHEY and CDR2 is SVGAGI in the germline V gene.

This sequence joins TRBV19 and TRBJ2-4; 9 nucleotides align to TRBD1. The CDR3 loop spans 13 amino acids. The junction had 4 bases not matched to a gene; V was cut back by 3 bases and J by 10 bases. The germline gives CDR1 LNHDA, CDR2 SQIVND (reference sequence). The CDR3: CASSMDRGNIQYF. CDR3 nucleotides: TGTGCCAGTAGTATGGACAGGGGAAATATTCAGTACTTC.

The chain employs TRBV28 and TRBJ2-1, with 9 bases lining up with TRBD1. The length of the CDR3 is 16 residues. With V trimmed by 5 bases and J by 2 bases, 7 bases remained unmatched. Germline V gene sequence: CDR1 MDHEN, CDR2 SYDVKM. The CDR3 nucleotides read TGTGCCAGCAGTCCCACTGGGACAGGGACCTACAATGAGCAGTTCTTC. This sequence encodes CASSPTGTGTYNEQFF.

This chain connects TRBV15 to TRBJ1-4, with 7 bases fitting TRBD1. V shed 0 bases, J shed 0 bases, and the junction held 7 bases outside the gene matches. This CDR3 comprises 18 residues. Germline V lookup: CDR1 LNHNV, CDR2 YYDKDF (reference sequence). This chain's CDR3 is CATSRERQGRSTNEKLFF. The CDR3 DNA reads TGTGCCACCAGCAGAGAGAGACAGGGCCGGTCAACTAATGAAAAACTGTTTTTT.

This clone was observed once. The chain carries TRBV7-9 and TRBJ2-5; D gene unclear. CDR1 and CDR2 from the germline V gene are SEHNR and FQNEAQ (reference sequence). V shed 5 bases and J shed 5 bases, with 9 bases lying between them. The CDR3 has 12 amino acids. CDR3 region: CASSVGRETQYF. The CDR3 DNA follows: TGTGCCAGCAGCGTCGGCAGGGAGACCCAGTACTTC.

The gene calls are TRBV30 and TRBJ2-7; D is unclear. The V and J ends lost 1 base and 4 bases respectively, with 8 bases between them. Germline CDR1 GTSNPN, CDR2 SVGIG (reference sequence). CDR3 length equals 12 residues. The CDR3 loop reads CAWSALQYEQYF. CDR3 nucleotides: TGTGCCTGGAGTGCACTGCAATACGAGCAGTACTTC.

V and J are TRBV7-2 and TRBJ2-7; 7 bases agree with TRBD1. The V gene end was trimmed by 1 base and the J gene end by 3 bases; junction bases not matched to a gene: 6. Germline values: CDR1 SGHTA, CDR2 FQGNSA. This CDR3 contains 15 residues. In nucleotides, the CDR3 is TGTGCCAGCAGCTTAGGCAACAGGGGATTCTACGAGCAGTACTTC. It translates to CASSLGNRGFYEQYF.